This TCR beta chain was found in a study of cytomegalovirus exposure and HLA in healthy donors. Germline assignment: CDR1 MNHEY and CDR2 SVGAGI. CDR3 length: 14 amino acids. Trimming at V came to 7 bases and at J to 4 bases, leaving 7 bases not matched to a gene. PCR involved 60 Vbeta and 13 Jbeta primers. Authors' analysis steps: It was a later analysis that counted tens of millions of unique TCR beta chains, of which around 11 million were shared. Method: immunoSEQ multiplex PCR; TCRdb's copy keeps in-frame clones and lacks some. The DNA was the basis for D and trimming; V, J and clone size are from that table. Of about 140,000 clones detected, 80% appear once; the ten largest clones hold roughly 2%.

The material sequenced was PBMCs. The sequence was obtained from a man aged 25-40 years in good health and CMV-seronegative. The genes are TRBV6-5 and TRBJ1-2, with 9 bases aligning to TRBD1. The CDR3 DNA reads as TGTGCCAGCATTCCTACAGGGGGCCTCTATGGCTACACCTTC. This gives the protein CASIPTGGLYGYTF.